The next 11 T cell receptor beta chains were all read from a single sample in a study of cytomegalovirus exposure and HLA in healthy donors. The PCR made use of 60 Vbeta and 13 Jbeta primers. Only in-frame clones appear in the TCRdb table, and some are missing; sequencing was by immunoSEQ multiplex PCR. Of 150,000 to 200,000 clones listed, 87% are singletons. Sequencing input: PBMCs. The receptors come from a boy between 2 and 10 years old in good health and CMV-seronegative.

This chain links TRBV6-6 with TRBJ1-5, with 11 bases aligning to TRBD1. This CDR3 has 14 residues. Germline trimming cut 2 bases from V and 8 bases from J; bases unmatched to any gene: 2. Germline V lookup: CDR1 MNHNY, CDR2 SVGAGI (reference sequence). Here the CDR3 DNA reads TGTGCCAGCAGTTACGTGGGACAGGGGGAGCCCCAGCATTTT. This translates into CASSYVGQGEPQHF.

The V call is TRBV5-4, the J call TRBJ2-7; perhaps TRBD1 as D (5 bases). CDR1 is SGHNT and CDR2 is YYREEE in the germline V gene (reference sequence). Trimming cost V 1 base and J 4 bases, with 9 bases left between them. The CDR3 has 13 residues. CDR3: CASSLQGAYEQYF. CDR3 coding DNA: TGTGCCAGCAGCTTGCAGGGTGCGTACGAGCAGTACTTC.

This chain links TRBV5-1 with TRBJ1-1, with 7 bases that match TRBD1. CDR3 length: 15 amino acids. The junction had 5 bases not matched to a gene; V was cut back by 3 bases and J by 0 bases. Germline-derived CDR1 and CDR2 are SGHRS and YFSETQ. CDR3: CASSSVGQLNTEAFF. CDR3 nucleotides: TGCGCCAGCAGCTCGGTGGGACAGTTGAACACTGAAGCTTTCTTT.

The V call is TRBV5-4, the J call TRBJ2-2; no definite D call. V dropped 0 bases and J dropped 6 bases, with 9 bases sitting between them. The CDR3 is 14 amino acids. Germline V gene data show CDR1 as SGHNT and CDR2 as YYREEE (reference sequence). CDR3 in amino acids: CASSLAVVSGELFF. The DNA of the CDR3 is TGTGCCAGCAGCTTGGCGGTGGTCTCCGGGGAGCTGTTTTTT.

The chain has TRBV6-1 and TRBJ1-2; possible D gene TRBD1, 5 bases. CDR1 and CDR2 (germline): MNHNS, SASEGT. Trimming cost V 2 bases and J 0 bases, with 10 bases left between them. CDR3 length: 15 amino acids. The DNA of the CDR3 is TGTGCCAGCAGTGAAATGTGGGGGGCTAACTATGGCTACACCTTC. Its translation: CASSEMWGANYGYTF.

Of note for this clone: This same CDR3 is encoded by further DNA sequences in the sample. This sequence joins TRBV9 and TRBJ2-6, with D perhaps matching TRBD2 (5 bases). Per germline, CDR1 SGDLS and CDR2 YYNGEE. The CDR3 has 15 amino acids. V lost 0 bases to trimming and J lost 4 bases, with 8 bases between them. This CDR3 is CASSVGGAGANVLTF. Here the CDR3 DNA reads TGTGCCAGCAGCGTAGGGGGAGCCGGGGCCAACGTCCTGACTTTC. Drawing the rest from reference TRBV9 and TRBJ2-6, the complete variable domain is DSGVTQTPKHLITATGQRVTLRCSPRSGDLSVYWYQQSLDQGLQFLIQYYNGEERAKGNILERFSAQQFPDLHSELNLSSLELGDSALYFCASSVGGAGANVLTFGAGSRLTVL.

The gene calls are TRBV30 and TRBJ2-3; D is possibly TRBD1 (5 bases). CDR3 length: 14 residues. V lost 7 bases and J 5 bases, leaving 19 bases between the germline ends. Per germline, CDR1 GTSNPN and CDR2 SVGIG (reference sequence). The CDR3 region is CAFKPQGARDTQYF. The CDR3 nucleotides are TGTGCCTTTAAACCTCAGGGCGCCCGAGATACGCAGTATTTT.

The rearrangement links TRBV6-1 to TRBJ2-5; D is unresolved. V gave up 4 bases and J gave up 4 bases, with 13 bases separating them. CDR3 length: 14 residues. Germline V gives CDR1 MNHNS, CDR2 SASEGT. Here the CDR3 reads CASSAYSYPETQYF. As DNA, the CDR3 is TGTGCCAGCAGTGCCTACTCGTACCCAGAGACCCAGTACTTC.

Of note for this clone: A junction boundary mismatches the germline segment, possibly from a read error. The chain joins TRBV7-9 to TRBJ2-3; D may be TRBD2 (6 bases). The CDR3 has 16 amino acids. Germline assignment: CDR1 SEHNR and CDR2 FQNEAQ (reference sequence). Here the CDR3 reads CSSSPAEGDNTDTQYF. The CDR3 bases are TGTTCCAGCAGCCCGGCGGAGGGAGATAACACAGATACGCAGTATTTT.

This chain connects TRBV5-6 to TRBJ1-2, with 7 bases matching TRBD1. Germline CDR1 reads SGHDT; CDR2 reads YYEEEE. V was clipped by 0 bases and J by 4 bases; unmatched bases: 9. The CDR3 consists of 16 residues. In DNA, the CDR3 is TGTGCCAGCAGCTTGGTGGGAACAGGGGCGCTCTATGGCTACACCTTC. It is translated as CASSLVGTGALYGYTF.

The rearrangement links TRBV10-2 to TRBJ2-1; a weak D match, TRBD1 (5 bases). Germline V gene sequence: CDR1 WSHSY, CDR2 SAAADI. Trimming removed 7 bases at V and 4 bases at J, with 14 bases between. The CDR3 has 14 residues. DNA for the CDR3: TGCGCCAGCAATGGGGCCGCCATATACAATGAGCAGTTCTTC. Protein product: CASNGAAIYNEQFF.